These 24 T cell receptor beta chains came from one sample sequenced in a study of T cell responses to AZD1222 COVID-19 vaccine. The repertoire was sequenced with immunoSEQ multiplex PCR; TCRdb's copy has only in-frame clones and lacks some. Found here are 86,000 or so clones, under 95% of them singletons; the top ten hold less than 5.5%. Here the sequenced sample was peripheral blood, taken on day 0 of MenACWY control vaccination. Receptors originate from an adult in good health.

The chain is built from TRBV28 and TRBJ2-3; TRBD1 might be the D (6 bases). Germline lookup yields CDR1 MDHEN and CDR2 SYDVKM. Trimming took 8 bases from V and 4 from J, leaving 13 bases between them. The CDR3 sequence is 13 residues long. CDR3 DNA: TGTGCCAGCTTTGGCAGGGGTCCAGATACGCAGTATTTT. Its protein is CASFGRGPDTQYF.

This chain connects TRBV7-2 to TRBJ2-7; D gene ambiguous. The CDR3 has 12 residues. Germline lookup yields CDR1 SGHTA and CDR2 FQGNSA. Between the trimmed V and J ends, which lost 5 bases and 0 bases, there was a span of 5 bases. The CDR3 sequence: CASSLISYEQYF. CDR3 bases: TGTGCCAGCAGCCTAATCTCCTACGAGCAGTACTTC.

The CDR3 DNA sequence: TGTGCCAGTAGTCTTCTCCGGGGAGACGGGAGCAATCAGCCCCAGCATTTT. Translating it yields CASSLLRGDGSNQPQHF. The chain joins TRBV19 to TRBJ1-5, with unresolved D. This CDR3 has 17 residues. V was shortened by 5 bases and J by 1 base, with 18 bases between the two germline ends. In germline, CDR1 is LNHDA, CDR2 SQIVND (reference sequence).

The chain combines TRBV28 with TRBJ2-1; TRBD2 agrees at 7 bases. Losses at the gene ends were 2 bases for V and 0 bases for J; bases not matched to a gene: 10. Per germline, CDR1 MDHEN and CDR2 SYDVKM. There are 18 residues in the CDR3. The DNA of the CDR3 is TGTGCCAGCAGTTTAAGGTTCGGGAGGTCGGGCTCCTACAATGAGCAGTTCTTC. This codes for CASSLRFGRSGSYNEQFF.

The DNA of the CDR3 is TGTGCCAGCAGGGACACAGATACGCAGTATTTT. This sequence encodes CASRDTDTQYF. The chain carries TRBV7-6 and TRBJ2-3; D remains ambiguous. The germline V gene encodes CDR1 SGHVS and CDR2 FNYEAQ. CDR3 length: 11 amino acids. V was shortened by 6 bases and J by 2 bases, with 3 bases between the two germline ends.

In its sample, this clone is medium-sized (0.01 to 0.1%). The genes are TRBV6-5 and TRBJ1-6; D uncertain. V was clipped by 7 bases and J by 7 bases, with 14 bases between them. Germline V gene sequence: CDR1 MNHEY, CDR2 SVGAGI. There are 14 residues in the CDR3. The CDR3 region has the DNA TGTGCCAGCACCACTACAGCCTTAAATTCACCCCTCCACTTT. It specifies CASTTTALNSPLHF.

This chain uses TRBV7-9 with TRBJ2-7; 7 bases are a match to TRBD1. Germline CDR1 reads SEHNR; CDR2 reads FQNEAQ (reference sequence). With 0 bases clipped from V and 12 bases from J, the junction kept 8 bases outside the gene matches. This CDR3 is built from 13 residues. The CDR3 nucleotides read TGTGCCAGCAGCTTAGCCATGGGACAGCGTACGTACTTC. As protein: CASSLAMGQRTYF.

This clone was observed once. The chain uses TRBV6-5 and TRBJ1-3; D remains ambiguous. The V gene's germline CDR1 is MNHEY and CDR2 SVGAGI. The CDR3 sequence is 11 residues long. V was clipped by 8 bases and J by 3 bases, with 5 bases between them. CDR3 amino acids: CASRRGNTIYF. As DNA, the CDR3 is TGTGCCAGCCGGCGTGGAAACACCATATATTTT.

V gene TRBV19 combines with J gene TRBJ2-1, with 10 bases fitting TRBD2. Germline V CDR1 and CDR2: LNHDA, SQIVND (reference sequence). The junction had 3 bases not matched to a gene; V was cut back by 5 bases and J by 2 bases. This CDR3 has 15 residues. This CDR3 reads CASSLAGGPYNEQFF. As DNA, the CDR3 is TGTGCCAGTAGTTTAGCGGGAGGTCCCTACAATGAGCAGTTCTTC.

V gene TRBV9 combines with J gene TRBJ2-1, with D tentatively TRBD1 (6 bases). CDR1 and CDR2 (germline): SGDLS, YYNGEE. Deletions cut 2 bases from V and 0 bases from J, with 6 bases between. The CDR3 length is 14 residues. CDR3 sequence (DNA): TGTGCCAGCAGCGTGGACAGCTCCTACAATGAGCAGTTCTTC. Amino acid sequence: CASSVDSSYNEQFF.

Here the CDR3 reads CASNPTPYNEQFF. The CDR3 region has the DNA TGTGCCAGCAACCCCACTCCTTACAATGAGCAGTTCTTC. The chain couples TRBV28 to TRBJ2-1; D is undetermined. The CDR3 has 13 residues. Germline CDR1 and CDR2: MDHEN and SYDVKM. Trimming cost V 7 bases and J 4 bases, with 11 bases left between them. Using reference TRBV28 and TRBJ2-1 for the parts outside the CDR3, the full variable domain is DVKVTQSSRYLVKRTGEKVFLECVQDMDHENMFWYRQDPGLGLRLIYFSYDVKMKEKGDIPEGYSVSREKKERFSLILESASTNQTSMYLCASNPTPYNEQFFGPGTRLTVL.

The rearrangement links TRBV28 to TRBJ2-3; D may match TRBD1 or TRBD2 (5 bases each). There are 19 residues in the CDR3. The V and J ends lost 1 base and 2 bases respectively, with 22 bases between them. The V gene's germline CDR1 is MDHEN and CDR2 SYDVKM. This chain's CDR3 is CASSLSGREGRDPTDTQYF. Written as DNA, the CDR3 is TGTGCCAGCAGTTTATCCGGCAGGGAAGGTCGGGATCCCACAGATACGCAGTATTTT. Full variable domain (rest looked up from reference TRBV28 and TRBJ2-3): DVKVTQSSRYLVKRTGEKVFLECVQDMDHENMFWYRQDPGLGLRLIYFSYDVKMKEKGDIPEGYSVSREKKERFSLILESASTNQTSMYLCASSLSGREGRDPTDTQYFGPGTRLTVL.

The V gene is TRBV2, the J gene TRBJ2-2; perhaps TRBD1 as D (5 bases). Trimming shortened V by 10 bases and J by 1 base, and 10 bases separated the two germline ends. CDR3 length: 13 residues. Germline assignment: CDR1 SNHLY and CDR2 FYNNEI. In DNA, the CDR3 is TGTGCCACACTCCAGGGGAACACCGGGGAGCTGTTTTTT. The encoded protein is CATLQGNTGELFF.

The chain couples TRBV27 to TRBJ2-7, with 8 bases lining up with TRBD1. CDR3 length equals 14 residues. J was trimmed by 3 bases and V by 9 bases; bases with no gene match: 10. Germline V gene lookup returns CDR1 MNHEY and CDR2 SMNVEV (reference sequence). The CDR3 here is CASRDRGGVYEQYF. In DNA form, the CDR3 reads TGTGCCAGTAGAGACAGGGGAGGCGTCTACGAGCAGTACTTC.

This chain uses TRBV6-5 with TRBJ1-3; D remains unclear. V was clipped by 3 bases and J by 2 bases, with 11 bases between them. The CDR3 is 15 residues long. Germline V lookup: CDR1 MNHEY, CDR2 SVGAGI. Written as DNA, the CDR3 is TGTGCCAGCAGTTATTCGGGATATACTGGAAACACCATATATTTT. Its protein is CASSYSGYTGNTIYF.

The chain combines TRBV6-5 with TRBJ1-1, with D perhaps matching TRBD1 (5 bases). The length of the CDR3 is 15 residues. CDR1 is MNHEY, CDR2 SVGAGI, per germline. Trimming took off 5 bases at V and 6 bases at J, with 19 bases between the two ends. In DNA form, the CDR3 reads TGTGCCAGCAGTCTTATCGAGGGGAGGATTCCTGAAGCTTTCTTT. Translation gives CASSLIEGRIPEAFF.

This chain joins TRBV12-3 or TRBV12-4 and TRBJ2-3; D is uncertain. V was shortened by 3 bases and J by 8 bases, with 6 bases between the two germline ends. The CDR3 runs 11 residues. The CDR3 DNA reads TGTGCCAGCAGTTTCGGTGGTACGCAGTATTTT. Its protein is CASSFGGTQYF.

This clone was counted between two and nine times. This rearrangement joins TRBV2 to TRBJ2-2; a possible D gene is TRBD2 (5 bases). The V gene lost 8 bases and the J gene lost 7 bases, with 14 bases spanning the gap. Germline V lookup: CDR1 SNHLY, CDR2 FYNNEI. The CDR3 contains 13 residues. CDR3 protein: CASVEELGGELFF. The CDR3 bases are TGTGCCAGCGTGGAGGAGCTGGGCGGGGAGCTGTTTTTT.

The V and J genes are TRBV7-2 and TRBJ1-2; D remains unclear. The length of the CDR3 is 15 residues. Germline CDR1 and CDR2: SGHTA and FQGNSA. V was clipped by 7 bases and J by 0 bases, with 15 bases between them. The CDR3 sequence is CASTPQGGANYGYTF. DNA of the CDR3: TGTGCCAGCACGCCGCAAGGCGGAGCTAACTATGGCTACACCTTC.

The genes are TRBV19 and TRBJ1-5; the D is unclear. V lost 1 base to trimming and J lost 4 bases, with 5 bases between them. Germline V gene data show CDR1 as LNHDA and CDR2 as SQIVND (reference sequence). The CDR3 consists of 13 residues. The CDR3 loop is CASSIAGNQPQHF. The DNA of the CDR3 is TGTGCCAGTAGTATAGCGGGGAATCAGCCCCAGCATTTT.

This chain uses TRBV4-1 with TRBJ2-7; 9 positions agree with TRBD1. With V trimmed by 5 bases and J by 5 bases, 10 bases remained unmatched. The CDR3 contains 15 residues. Germline V lookup: CDR1 MGHRA, CDR2 YSYEKL. Here the CDR3 reads CASSNRDRVPNEQYF. DNA of the CDR3: TGCGCCAGCAGCAATAGGGACAGGGTGCCGAACGAGCAGTACTTC.

This rearrangement joins TRBV6-4 to TRBJ1-2; D gene uncertain. This CDR3 comprises 13 residues. V dropped 6 bases and J dropped 8 bases, with 16 bases sitting between them. In germline, CDR1 is MRHNA, CDR2 SNTAGT. In nucleotides, the CDR3 is TGTGCCAGCAGAGGAGGGAACCGGGGAGGCTACACCTTC. It specifies CASRGGNRGGYTF.

The chain joins TRBV11-2 to TRBJ1-2; TRBD1 aligns across 8 bases. CDR1 and CDR2 from the germline V gene are SGHAT and FQNNGV. The CDR3 is 15 amino acids. V was pared by 5 bases and J by 7 bases, with 12 bases of the junction left unmatched. CDR3 in DNA: TGTGCCAGCAGCCTCCCCGGACAGGGTGGTCCTGGCTACACCTTC. It specifies CASSLPGQGGPGYTF.

The chain uses TRBV19 and TRBJ1-5; D ambiguous. V lost 5 bases, J lost 7 bases, and 12 bases lay in between. The CDR3 has 13 amino acids. Per germline, CDR1 LNHDA and CDR2 SQIVND (reference sequence). In DNA, the CDR3 is TGTGCCAGTAGTCCCGCCCGATCACAGCCCCAGCATTTT. Protein: CASSPARSQPQHF.